The 17 T cell receptor beta chains given below trace back to one sample, sequenced in a study of T-cell reconstitution after alpha-beta-depleted transplantation in children. Unique molecular identifiers were incorporated when the TCRbeta library was constructed. TCRdb re-called the PCR reads with MiXCR, one entry per CDR3 protein. The repertoire holds 190,000 or so distinct CDR3 sequences, with approximately 7% as singletons. Source: PBMCs from the stem cell graft donor, taken from the stem cell graft. The receptors were gathered from a human donor who donated a stem cell graft to a child with Wiskott-Aldrich syndrome.

This clonotype has ten or more counts. This chain uses TRBV5-1 with TRBJ2-1, with TRBD1 matching over 9 bases. This CDR3 is 15 amino acids long. The ends lost 4 bases at V and 6 bases at J; junction bases unmatched: 8. Germline loops: CDR1 SGHRS, CDR2 YFSETQ. In DNA form, the CDR3 reads TGCGCCAGCAGCCCCCGGGACAGGGTACGCAATGAGCAGTTCTTC. Encoded protein: CASSPRDRVRNEQFF.

This clonotype has a count of ten or more. The chain uses TRBV9 and TRBJ2-7; D gene unclear. The CDR3 runs to 17 residues. Germline values: CDR1 SGDLS, CDR2 YYNGEE. The V end lost 4 bases, the J end lost 0 bases, and 20 bases lay between the germline ends. CDR3 protein: CASSPSSLWADSYEQYF. CDR3 coding DNA: TGTGCCAGCAGCCCTTCCTCCTTGTGGGCGGACTCCTACGAGCAGTACTTC.

This clonotype has ten or more counts. The J gene is TRBJ2-3, the V gene TRBV20-1; TRBD2 matches 12 bases. The germline V gene encodes CDR1 DFQATT and CDR2 SNEGSKA (reference sequence). The length of the CDR3 is 15 residues. V dropped 7 bases and J dropped 0; count of bases not matched to a gene: 5. CDR3 sequence: CSVPTSGGSTDTQYF. For the CDR3, the DNA is TGCAGTGTCCCGACTAGCGGGGGAAGCACAGATACGCAGTATTTT.

This clonotype was counted many times. The V gene is TRBV20-1, the J gene TRBJ2-7; D might be TRBD1 or TRBD2, each matching 5 bases. The germline V gene has CDR1 DFQATT and CDR2 SNEGSKA (reference sequence). This CDR3 has 13 residues. V was cut by 6 bases and J by 0 bases, with 12 bases left in between. The CDR3 here is CSAQGRSSYEQYF. The CDR3 region has the DNA TGCAGTGCCCAGGGACGGAGCTCCTACGAGCAGTACTTC.

This clonotype was counted many times. V is TRBV5-1 and J is TRBJ2-5; D remains ambiguous. Trimming left V 3 bases short and J 1 base short, with 10 bases between. The CDR3 runs 14 residues. CDR1 and CDR2 from the germline V gene are SGHRS and YFSETQ. The CDR3 is CASSSDGTQETQYF. CDR3 nucleotides: TGCGCCAGCAGCTCGGACGGAACCCAAGAGACCCAGTACTTC.

The sample holds many counts of this clonotype. The J gene is TRBJ1-2, the V gene TRBV24-1; D gene unclear. The CDR3 spans 14 residues. From germline, CDR1 is KGHDR and CDR2 SFDVKD. Trimming pared 1 base from V and 2 bases from J, leaving 7 bases between. The CDR3 here is CATSDFYRNYGYTF. The CDR3 DNA sequence: TGTGCCACCAGTGATTTTTACAGAAACTATGGCTACACCTTC.

The chain couples TRBV6-2 or TRBV6-3 to TRBJ2-2, with D maybe TRBD2 (6 bases). The CDR3 runs 19 residues. Germline loops: CDR1 MNHEY, CDR2 SVGEGT. V lost 2 bases and J 3 bases, leaving 22 bases between the germline ends. The CDR3 loop reads CASSYPLDGGEAYTGELFF. DNA for the CDR3: TGTGCCAGCAGTTACCCTCTTGATGGAGGGGAAGCGTACACCGGGGAGCTGTTTTTT.

Notes on this clonotype: This clone may be a read error of a much larger clone one base away. The conserved phenylalanine or tryptophan is not found at the CDR3 terminus, so this likely reflects a read error. The rearrangement uses TRBV12-3 or TRBV12-4 and TRBJ2-5, with 14 bases identical to TRBD2. V lost 6 bases, J lost 5 bases, and 11 bases stayed unmatched. The CDR3 sequence is 17 residues long. CDR3 loop: CASSRGLAGVGAETQYL. The CDR3 DNA sequence: TGTGCCAGCAGCCGGGGACTAGCGGGAGTTGGTGCGGAGACCCAGTACTTA.

V is TRBV4-3 and J is TRBJ1-5; 9 bases map to TRBD1. The CDR3 totals 16 residues. Germline loops: CDR1 LGHNA, CDR2 YSLEER. Trimming cost V 3 bases and J 2 bases; bases outside gene matches: 5. Written as DNA, the CDR3 is TGCGCCAGCAGCCAGAGGACAGGGGACGGCAATCAGCCCCAGCATTTT. This sequence encodes CASSQRTGDGNQPQHF.

This clonotype appeared many times. The gene calls are TRBV29-1 and TRBJ2-3, with 7 bases aligning to TRBD1. J lost 2 bases, V lost 7 bases, and 9 bases had no gene match. This CDR3 contains 14 residues. Germline-derived CDR1 and CDR2 are SQVTM and ANQGSEA. The CDR3 nucleotides read TGCAGCGCTCCCAACAGGGGACCCACAGATACGCAGTATTTT. Residues: CSAPNRGPTDTQYF.

The V gene is TRBV7-8, the J gene TRBJ2-7; no definite D call. Between the trimmed V and J ends, which lost 7 bases and 0 bases, there was a span of 16 bases. CDR1 and CDR2 (germline): SGHVS, FQNEAQ. The CDR3 contains 15 residues. CDR3 DNA: TGTGCCAGCAACAGACAAGGACGGACCTCCTACGAGCAGTACTTC. Its protein is CASNRQGRTSYEQYF.

At least ten counts were recorded for this clonotype. The V call is TRBV9, the J call TRBJ2-7; D is perhaps TRBD1 or TRBD2 (5 bases each). Trimming stripped 2 bases from V and 1 base from J, with 10 bases between. This CDR3 is 14 amino acids long. Per germline, CDR1 SGDLS and CDR2 YYNGEE. In DNA, the CDR3 is TGTGCCAGCAGCGTCGGGGCCGAATCCTACGAGCAGTACTTC. Its translation: CASSVGAESYEQYF.

Ten or more counts support this clonotype. The V and J genes are TRBV10-1 and TRBJ2-2; TRBD1 agrees at 8 bases. The CDR3 totals 15 residues. Germline loops: CDR1 WNHNN, CDR2 SYGVQD (reference sequence). V was clipped by 7 bases and J by 3 bases; unmatched bases: 7. The CDR3: CASTLDRGYTGELFF. As DNA, the CDR3 is TGCGCCAGCACCCTTGACAGGGGATACACCGGGGAGCTGTTTTTT.

This clonotype was seen at least ten times. The rearrangement joins TRBV5-1 to TRBJ1-1; D uncertain. Germline V CDR1 and CDR2: SGHRS, YFSETQ. V was clipped by 3 bases and J by 2 bases, with 8 bases between them. This CDR3 is 13 amino acids long. The CDR3 DNA follows: TGCGCCAGCAGCTCACGACCTAACACTGAAGCTTTCTTT. It encodes CASSSRPNTEAFF. Looking up the rest from reference TRBV5-1 and TRBJ1-1 gives the full variable domain: KAGVTQTPRYLIKTRGQQVTLSCSPISGHRSVSWYQQTPGQGLQFLFEYFSETQRNKGNFPGRFSGRQFSNSRSEMNVSTLELGDSALYLCASSSRPNTEAFFGQGTRLTVV.

The table lists this clonotype with many counts. This chain joins TRBV20-1 and TRBJ2-1, with 7 bases lining up with TRBD1. After removal of 6 bases from V and 0 bases from J, the junction contained 8 bases not matched to a gene. In germline, CDR1 is DFQATT, CDR2 SNEGSKA (reference sequence). CDR3 length: 15 residues. CDR3 residues: CSAHTTGRSYNEQFF. In DNA form, the CDR3 reads TGCAGTGCCCATACGACAGGGCGCTCCTACAATGAGCAGTTCTTC.

This clonotype was counted many times. V usage is TRBV6-5 and J usage is TRBJ1-5; tentative D call: TRBD1 (6 bases). V lost 2 bases and J 3 bases, leaving 11 bases between the germline ends. CDR3 size: 15 residues. Germline V gene data show CDR1 as MNHEY and CDR2 as SVGAGI. The CDR3, as DNA: TGTGCCAGCAGTTACACCAACAGGGCCAATCAGCCCCAGCATTTT. Its protein is CASSYTNRANQPQHF.

This clonotype was seen ten or more times. This rearrangement joins TRBV20-1 to TRBJ1-5; no reliable D call. V gave up 3 bases and J gave up 0 bases, with 3 bases separating them. From germline, CDR1 is DFQATT and CDR2 SNEGSKA (reference sequence). The CDR3 contains 12 residues. The CDR3 sequence: CSASFSNQPQHF. The CDR3 DNA reads TGCAGTGCTAGTTTTAGCAATCAGCCCCAGCATTTT.